Below are 17 T cell receptor beta chains sequenced from a single sample in a study of human T cells and chemical hapten exposure. MiXCR was run by TCRdb on the RACE reads, yielding one entry per CDR3 protein. In the table there are 75,000 to 95,000 distinct CDR3 sequences, about 12% of which are singletons. Indicated time point: patch test 1, 2 weeks after DPC sensitization. As for treatment: therapeutic diphenylcyclopropenone sensitization with weekly scalp DPC. The source material was whole blood, sampled in connection with sensitization to the hapten diphenylcyclopropenone (DPC). The source is a woman aged 55-69 years with alopecia areata. Some clones in this sample may be carry-over from other donors' samples.

The gene calls are TRBV21-1 and TRBJ2-7; TRBD1 is the table's D call and was not checked against the DNA. TRBV21-1 is recorded as a pseudogene. This CDR3 has 16 residues. DNA of the CDR3: TGTGCCAGCAGCAAAGCTAGGGGGGCGCTTACCTACGAGCAGTACTTC. It codes for CASSKARGALTYEQYF.

This clonotype has at least ten counts. J is TRBJ2-1 and V is TRBV25-1; D uncertain. V was cut by 4 bases and J by 2 bases, with 15 bases left in between. Germline V gene sequence: CDR1 MGHDK, CDR2 SYGVNS. This CDR3 has 16 amino acids. The DNA for the CDR3 is TGTGCCAGCAGTGGGAGTAGGGCTGGGGCCTACAATGAGCAGTTCTTC. It yields the protein CASSGSRAGAYNEQFF. Based on the CDR3 plus reference TRBV25-1 and TRBJ2-1, the full variable domain is EADIYQTPRYLVIGTGKKITLECSQTMGHDKMYWYQQDPGMELHLIHYSYGVNSTEKGDLSSESTVSRIRTEHFPLTLESARPSHTSQYLCASSGSRAGAYNEQFFGPGTRLTVL.

This clonotype was detected ten times or more. The chain employs TRBV5-1 and TRBJ1-6, with 7 nucleotides matching TRBD1. V lost 4 bases, J lost 4 bases, and 5 bases stayed unmatched. The CDR3 sequence is 15 residues long. Germline V CDR1 and CDR2: SGHRS, YFSETQ. The CDR3 DNA reads TGCGCCAGCAGCCTGGACAGGTATTATAATTCACCCCTCCACTTT. Its translation is CASSLDRYYNSPLHF.

This clonotype was detected many times. The chain combines TRBV9 with TRBJ1-1, with D unclear. CDR3 size: 13 residues. V shed 4 bases and J shed 1 base, with 8 bases lying between them. From germline, CDR1 is SGDLS and CDR2 YYNGEE. Here the CDR3 reads CASSYTENTEAFF. The CDR3 bases are TGTGCCAGCAGCTATACAGAGAACACTGAAGCTTTCTTT.

The table lists this clonotype with a count of one. The genes are TRBV6-1 and TRBJ2-3; the match to TRBD2 covers 8 bases. The CDR3 loop spans 15 amino acids. In germline, CDR1 is MNHNS, CDR2 SASEGT. V trimming: 7 bases; J trimming: 5 bases; junction bases outside the gene matches: 11. The CDR3 DNA reads as TGTGCCAGCACGGCCGGGGGGGGCTTGATAGATACGCAGTATTTT. This translates into CASTAGGGLIDTQYF.

This clonotype has a count of ten or more. The rearrangement links TRBV5-4 to TRBJ2-3; D is unresolved. V lost 0 bases and J lost 3, with 8 bases in between. Germline lookup yields CDR1 SGHNT and CDR2 YYREEE (reference sequence). The CDR3 extends over 14 amino acids. The CDR3 protein is CASSLERVTDTQYF. Written as DNA, the CDR3 is TGTGCCAGCAGCTTGGAAAGGGTAACAGATACGCAGTATTTT.

This clonotype has more than one count but fewer than ten. A much larger clone is a single base away; this may be a read error. The CDR3 carries no conserved terminal phenylalanine or tryptophan, so it likely arises from a read error. The chain links TRBV5-1 to TRBJ1-1; a possible D gene is TRBD1 (5 bases). Germline CDR1 is SGHRS and CDR2 is YFSETQ. The V gene lost 1 base and the J gene lost 4 bases, with 14 bases spanning the gap. The CDR3 contains 15 residues. The CDR3 DNA sequence: TGCGCCAGCAGCTTGTCCAGGGCTGAGGGCACTGAAGCTTTCCTT. Translation gives CASSLSRAEGTEAFL.

This clonotype was counted many times. The rearrangement links TRBV2 to TRBJ2-1; unclear D gene. The CDR3 is made up of 11 amino acids. From germline, CDR1 is SNHLY and CDR2 FYNNEI. The V end was cut by 5 bases, the J end by 8 bases, with 7 bases between. This chain's CDR3 is CASSYTHEQFF. The CDR3, as DNA: TGTGCCAGCAGTTATACCCATGAGCAGTTCTTC.

This clonotype was seen a handful of times. The V gene is TRBV7-2, the J gene TRBJ1-1, with a weak D call TRBD1 (5 bases). V was cut by 5 bases and J by 5 bases, with 15 bases left in between. The germline V gene has CDR1 SGHTA and CDR2 FQGNSA. The CDR3 covers 14 residues. The CDR3 DNA follows: TGTGCCAGCAGCGCGGGACCAAGGAAAACTGAAGCTTTCTTT. Protein: CASSAGPRKTEAFF.

This clonotype came up many times. The chain joins TRBV4-2 to TRBJ2-3; 7 nucleotides agree with TRBD1. The trim removed 2 bases at V and 6 bases at J, leaving 8 bases unmatched. Germline-derived CDR1 and CDR2 are LGHNA and YNFKEQ. The CDR3 is made up of 15 amino acids. In nucleotides, the CDR3 is TGTGCCAGCAGCCAAAATACAGGGGTGTCGGATACGCAGTATTTT. Translating it yields CASSQNTGVSDTQYF.

V usage is TRBV30 and J usage is TRBJ1-5, with D possibly TRBD1 on 5 matching bases. CDR1 and CDR2 (germline): GTSNPN, SVGIG (reference sequence). The length of the CDR3 is 13 residues. V gave up 2 bases and J gave up 4 bases, with 9 bases separating them. CDR3 bases: TGTGCCTGGAGTTACGGGGGGAATCAGCCCCAGCATTTT. Protein: CAWSYGGNQPQHF.

This clonotype was seen a few times. This sequence joins TRBV13 and TRBJ2-1; perhaps TRBD1 as D (5 bases). CDR3 length: 13 amino acids. Trimming took off 5 bases at V and 7 bases at J, with 12 bases between the two ends. Looked up from germline, CDR1 is PRHDT and CDR2 is FYEKMQ (reference sequence). The CDR3 DNA is TGTGCCAGCAGCACGACAGAATTGAATGAGCAGTTCTTC. This codes for CASSTTELNEQFF.

This clonotype was recorded a few times. The chain links TRBV5-1 to TRBJ2-3; 10 bases agree with TRBD2. V was clipped by 3 bases and J by 2 bases; unmatched bases: 9. Germline CDR1 reads SGHRS; CDR2 reads YFSETQ. This CDR3 comprises 17 residues. CDR3 residues: CASSSGPTSGVTDTQYF. DNA of the CDR3: TGCGCCAGCAGCTCCGGCCCCACTAGCGGGGTCACAGATACGCAGTATTTT.

The table lists this clonotype with many counts. The chain links TRBV6-6 to TRBJ2-1, with TRBD1 identical over 7 bases. The ends lost 8 bases at V and 0 bases at J; junction bases unmatched: 1. The length of the CDR3 is 13 residues. The germline V gene encodes CDR1 MNHNY and CDR2 SVGAGI (reference sequence). The CDR3 DNA sequence: TGTGCCAGCGCAGGGGGCTCCTACAATGAGCAGTTCTTC. Translation gives CASAGGSYNEQFF.

This clonotype was detected ten times or more. This chain uses TRBV30 with TRBJ2-7; no reliable D call. V lost 1 base to trimming and J lost 3 bases, with 7 bases between them. Germline V lookup: CDR1 GTSNPN, CDR2 SVGIG (reference sequence). This CDR3 is 12 amino acids long. The CDR3 protein is CAWSADRYEQYF. The CDR3 DNA reads as TGTGCCTGGAGTGCCGACCGCTACGAGCAGTACTTC.

This clonotype was detected ten times or more. The V gene is TRBV29-1, the J gene TRBJ2-7; TRBD2 matches 7 bases. The CDR3 loop spans 16 amino acids. Germline V gives CDR1 SQVTM, CDR2 ANQGSEA. V lost 6 bases, J lost 0 bases, and 14 bases stayed unmatched. The CDR3 reads CSVATQPGEGSYEQYF. CDR3 sequence (DNA): TGCAGCGTCGCGACACAGCCGGGGGAGGGCTCCTACGAGCAGTACTTC.

The chain has TRBV12-3 or TRBV12-4 and TRBJ2-1; D may be TRBD1 or TRBD2 (5 bases each). There are 14 residues in the CDR3. With 7 bases removed from V and 10 bases from J, the gap between germline ends came to 20 bases. CDR3 sequence (DNA): TGTGCCAGCATCCACGGGACCGCTATTAGGGAGCAGTTCTTC. It codes for CASIHGTAIREQFF.